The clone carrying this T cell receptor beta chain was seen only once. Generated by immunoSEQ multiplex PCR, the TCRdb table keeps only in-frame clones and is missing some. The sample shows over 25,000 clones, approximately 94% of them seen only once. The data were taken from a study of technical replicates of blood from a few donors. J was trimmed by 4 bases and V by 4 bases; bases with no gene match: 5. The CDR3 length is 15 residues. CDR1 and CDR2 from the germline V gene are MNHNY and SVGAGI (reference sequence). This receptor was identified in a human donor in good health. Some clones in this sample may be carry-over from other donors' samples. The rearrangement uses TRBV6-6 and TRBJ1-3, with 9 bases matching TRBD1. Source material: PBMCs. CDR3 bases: TGTGCCAGCAGTTCAGGACAGGGGCCAGGAAACACCATATATTTT. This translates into CASSSGQGPGNTIYF.